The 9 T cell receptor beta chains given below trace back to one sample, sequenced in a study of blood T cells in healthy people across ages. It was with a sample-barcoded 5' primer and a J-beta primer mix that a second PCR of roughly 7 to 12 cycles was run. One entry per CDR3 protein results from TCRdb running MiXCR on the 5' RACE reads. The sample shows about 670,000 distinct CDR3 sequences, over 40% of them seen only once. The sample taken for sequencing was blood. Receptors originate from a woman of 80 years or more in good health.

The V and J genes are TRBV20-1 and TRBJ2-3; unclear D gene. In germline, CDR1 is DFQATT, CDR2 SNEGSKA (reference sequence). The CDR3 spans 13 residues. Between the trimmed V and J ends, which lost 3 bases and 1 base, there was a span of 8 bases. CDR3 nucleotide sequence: TGCAGTGCTAGCCCAACCCGCACAGATACGCAGTATTTT. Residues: CSASPTRTDTQYF.

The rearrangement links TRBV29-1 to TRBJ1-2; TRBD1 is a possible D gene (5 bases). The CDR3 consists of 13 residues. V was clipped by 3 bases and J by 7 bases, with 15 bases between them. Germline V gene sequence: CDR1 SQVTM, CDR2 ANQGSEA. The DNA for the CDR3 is TGCAGCGTTGAGGGGGGGTACTCTAGTGGCTACACCTTC. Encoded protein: CSVEGGYSSGYTF. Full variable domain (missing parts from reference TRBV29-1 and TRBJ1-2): SAVISQKPSRDICQRGTSLTIQCQVDSQVTMMFWYRQQPGQSLTLIATANQGSEATYESGFVIDKFPISRPNLTFSTLTVSNMSPEDSSIYLCSVEGGYSSGYTFGSGTRLTVV.

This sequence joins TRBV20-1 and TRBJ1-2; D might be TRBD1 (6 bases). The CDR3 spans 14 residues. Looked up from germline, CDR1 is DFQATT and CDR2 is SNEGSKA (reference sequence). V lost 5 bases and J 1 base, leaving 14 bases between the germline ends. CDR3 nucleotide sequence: TGCAGTGCTCACCGGGACACGCTTAACTATGGCTACACCTTC. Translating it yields CSAHRDTLNYGYTF.

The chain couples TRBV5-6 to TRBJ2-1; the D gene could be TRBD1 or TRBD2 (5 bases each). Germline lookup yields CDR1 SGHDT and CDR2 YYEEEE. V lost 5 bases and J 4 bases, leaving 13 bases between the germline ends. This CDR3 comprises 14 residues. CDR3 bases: TGTGCCAGCAGTCCCGGGACGGATTACAATGAGCAGTTCTTC. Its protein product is CASSPGTDYNEQFF.

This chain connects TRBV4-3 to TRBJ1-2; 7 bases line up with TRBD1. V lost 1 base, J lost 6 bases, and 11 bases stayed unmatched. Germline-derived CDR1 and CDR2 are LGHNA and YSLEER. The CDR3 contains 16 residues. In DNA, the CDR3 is TGCGCCAGCAGCCAAGCCGGGACAGAAGCCCTGAATGGCTACACCTTC. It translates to CASSQAGTEALNGYTF.

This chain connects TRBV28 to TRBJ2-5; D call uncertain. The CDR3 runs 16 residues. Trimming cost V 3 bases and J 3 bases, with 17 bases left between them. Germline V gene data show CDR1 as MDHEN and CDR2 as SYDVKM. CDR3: CASSLGQAAVEETQYF. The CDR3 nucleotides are TGTGCCAGCAGTTTGGGCCAGGCCGCCGTAGAAGAGACCCAGTACTTC.

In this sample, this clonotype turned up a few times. The CDR3 spells CASSLGYSVGYNEQFF. The CDR3 region has the DNA TGTGCCAGCAGCTTAGGCTACTCGGTTGGGTACAATGAGCAGTTCTTC. The chain joins TRBV7-3 to TRBJ2-1; unclear D gene. V lost 2 bases and J 4 bases, leaving 15 bases between the germline ends. Germline loops: CDR1 SGHTA, CDR2 FQGTGA. The CDR3 loop spans 16 amino acids.

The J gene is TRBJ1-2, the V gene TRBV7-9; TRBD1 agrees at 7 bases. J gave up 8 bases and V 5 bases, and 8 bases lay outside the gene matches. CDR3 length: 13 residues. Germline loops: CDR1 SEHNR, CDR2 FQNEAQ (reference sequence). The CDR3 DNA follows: TGTGCCAGCAGCCCAGGACAGGCCTCGGGCTACACCTTC. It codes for CASSPGQASGYTF.

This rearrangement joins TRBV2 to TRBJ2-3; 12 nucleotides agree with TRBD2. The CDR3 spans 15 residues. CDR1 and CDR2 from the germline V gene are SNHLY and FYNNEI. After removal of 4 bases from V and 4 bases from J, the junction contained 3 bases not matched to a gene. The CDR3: CASSGLAGVPDTQYF. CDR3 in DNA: TGTGCCAGCAGTGGACTAGCGGGGGTTCCAGATACGCAGTATTTT.